A selection of T cell receptor beta chains follows, all from one sample in a study of brain T cells in children with intractable seizures. The table came from immunoSEQ multiplex PCR; TCRdb's copy has only in-frame clones and leaves some out. This sample has around 80,000 clones, with approximately 89% found just once. This specimen was peripheral blood, taken at surgery. The origin of the receptors is a girl aged 2 to 9 with Rasmussen encephalitis and intractable seizures. CDR3s include the opening cysteine and the closing phenylalanine or tryptophan. The D gene is left open where the match is weak. Not all rows give a size; the values are once, few, many and, for expanded clones, a class.

d_call,v_call,clone_size,j_call,cdr3_nt,cdr3_aa
NA,TRBV6-6,NA,TRBJ1-6,TGTGCCAGCAGTTACGAAAGGGGCCTACGGTCACCCCTCCACTTT,CASSYERGLRSPLHF
NA,TRBV6-5,NA,TRBJ1-1,TGTGCCAGCATCAACACAGGCAGGGGGAACACTGAAGCTTTCTTT,CASINTGRGNTEAFF
NA,TRBV13,once,TRBJ2-3,TGTGCCAGCAGCTTAAGGGGTGATACGCAGTATTTT,CASSLRGDTQYF
TRBD1,TRBV9,NA,TRBJ1-3,TGTGCCAGCAGCGCTCGGGACAGGGGCCTGGAACACACCATATATTTT,CASSARDRGLEHTIYF
TRBD2,TRBV2,NA,TRBJ2-7,TGTGCCAGCAGTGAATGGAGCGGGAGGGTCGACGAGCAGTACTTC,CASSEWSGRVDEQYF
NA,TRBV7-9,once,TRBJ2-1,TGTGCCAGCAGCTTAGTTGGGACGGGGTGGGACAATGAGCAGTTCTTC,CASSLVGTGWDNEQFF
TRBD2,TRBV7-8,once,TRBJ2-1,TGTGCCAGCAGCTTAGACTCAGCGGGAGTCTCCAATGAGCAGTTCTTC,CASSLDSAGVSNEQFF
NA,TRBV19,NA,TRBJ2-2,TGTGCCACCGCATCCTTGGGAGCGAACACCGGGGAGCTGTTTTTT,CATASLGANTGELFF
TRBD1,TRBV3-1/TRBV3-2,NA,TRBJ1-2,TGTGCCAGCAGACGGACAGGAGATAACTATGGCTACACCTTC,CASRRTGDNYGYTF
NA,TRBV30,NA,TRBJ1-1,TGTGCCTGGAGCAAGGGTAGCACTGAAGCTTTCTTT,CAWSKGSTEAFF
NA,TRBV10-3,NA,TRBJ1-1,TGTGCCATCAGTGAGTCTGGGACAAAGAACACTGAAGCTTTCTTT,CAISESGTKNTEAFF
NA,TRBV7-2,NA,TRBJ2-7,TGTGCCAGCAGCTCCTCCCGGCAGGCCGCCTACGAGCAGTACTTC,CASSSSRQAAYEQYF
TRBD1,TRBV6-6,NA,TRBJ2-7,TGTGCCAGTAACGACAGGGCCAGCTCCTACGAGCAGTACTTC,CASNDRASSYEQYF
NA,TRBV4-1,NA,TRBJ2-7,TGCGCCAGCAGCCAAGAAGGCGCAGGGGTGATCTACGAGCAGTACTTC,CASSQEGAGVIYEQYF
NA,TRBV5-6,NA,TRBJ2-7,TGTGCCAGCAGCTCGCCGGACAGATGGTACTGGGAGCAGTACTTC,CASSSPDRWYWEQYF
NA,TRBV25-1,NA,TRBJ1-2,TGTGCCAGCAGTGCTGCCCCCAGAGCGGAGCGGGACTATGGCTACACCTTC,CASSAAPRAERDYGYTF
TRBD1,TRBV6-1,NA,TRBJ2-7,TGTGCCAGCAGTGAATACAGGGGTAACTTCGAGCAGTACTTC,CASSEYRGNFEQYF
NA,TRBV28,NA,TRBJ2-7,TGTGCCAGCAGTTTATGGCGGAGTACCTACGAGCAGTACTTC,CASSLWRSTYEQYF
NA,TRBV4-1,NA,TRBJ1-5,TGCGCCAGCAGCCAAGATGGGAACAATCAGCCCCAGCATTTT,CASSQDGNNQPQHF
NA,TRBV14,NA,TRBJ2-6,TGTGCCAGCAGCCAGTGGGCTTCTGGGGCCAACGTCCTGACTTTC,CASSQWASGANVLTF
TRBD2,TRBV19,NA,TRBJ2-1,TGTGCCAGTAGTAACCTCCTCGAACTAGCGGCCTACAATGAGCAGTTCTTC,CASSNLLELAAYNEQFF
NA,TRBV7-3,NA,TRBJ1-2,TGTGCCAGCAGCTTAACGGGGGCCGGAACTTACTATGGCTACACCTTC,CASSLTGAGTYYGYTF
NA,TRBV30,NA,TRBJ2-2,TGTGCCTGGTGCACAGTGCACACCGGGGAGCTGTTTTTT,CAWCTVHTGELFF
NA,TRBV2,NA,TRBJ1-1,TGTGCCAGCATTGACAGGCTGAGTAATGGTGAAGCTTTCTTT,CASIDRLSNGEAFF
NA,TRBV3-1/TRBV3-2,NA,TRBJ2-7,TGTGCCAGCAGCCAAGAGTTCCAGGGCGACGAGCAGTACTTC,CASSQEFQGDEQYF
NA,TRBV3-1/TRBV3-2,NA,TRBJ2-7,TGTGCCAGCAGCCAAAGATCTTCGACACTGCTTACGTACGAGCAGTACTTC,CASSQRSSTLLTYEQYF
NA,TRBV19,NA,TRBJ2-5,TGTGCCAGTAGCCCGGGGCTACTTCAAGAGACCCAGTACTTC,CASSPGLLQETQYF
TRBD1,TRBV18,NA,TRBJ2-3,TGTGCCAGCTCACCACAGGGACAGACACAACTCACAGATACGCAGTATTTT,CASSPQGQTQLTDTQYF
TRBD2,TRBV7-3,once,TRBJ2-1,TGTGCCAGCAGCTTAAGGGCCCGGACTAGCGGGCGGGGAAACAATGAGCAGTTCTTC,CASSLRARTSGRGNNEQFF
TRBD1,TRBV29-1,few,TRBJ1-3,TGCAGCTTCCGGGCAGGGGGAGCATCCGACTCTGGAAACACCATATATTTT,CSFRAGGASDSGNTIYF
NA,TRBV6-5,NA,TRBJ2-3,TGTGCCAGCAGGCAGGCTAGTACAGATACGCAGTATTTT,CASRQASTDTQYF
TRBD1,TRBV15,NA,TRBJ1-1,TGTGCCACCAGCCCGACAGGGGACACTGAAGCTTTCTTT,CATSPTGDTEAFF
TRBD2,TRBV12-5,NA,TRBJ2-2,TGTGCTAGTGGCTTCAGCGGGGCCACCGGGGAGCTGTTTTTT,CASGFSGATGELFF
NA,TRBV7-3,NA,TRBJ1-1,TGTGCCAGCAGCTCGCACGTCGACACTGAAGCTTTCTTT,CASSSHVDTEAFF
NA,TRBV3-1/TRBV3-2,NA,TRBJ2-7,TGTGCCAGCAGCCGCCCCCGGGACGGTAGTGCCGAGCAGTACTTC,CASSRPRDGSAEQYF
TRBD1,TRBV29-1,NA,TRBJ2-1,TGCAGCGTGGGCCGGGACAGAGTCAATGAGCAGTTCTTC,CSVGRDRVNEQFF
NA,TRBV7-2,NA,TRBJ2-7,TGTGCCAGCAGCTTAGCGATCCTCGGGACCTGGGGAGTCGAGCAGTACTTC,CASSLAILGTWGVEQYF
NA,TRBV7-2,NA,TRBJ2-7,TGTGCCAGCAGCTTGGGGATTCGCTCCTACGAGCAGTACTTC,CASSLGIRSYEQYF
NA,TRBV25-1,NA,TRBJ1-2,TGTGCCAGCAGTGACCCTAAGGGAGGAAACTATGGCTACACCTTC,CASSDPKGGNYGYTF
NA,TRBV4-1,NA,TRBJ1-1,TGCGCCAGCAGCCCCGGGGGCGAGGGCACTGAAGCTTTCTTT,CASSPGGEGTEAFF
NA,TRBV6-5,NA,TRBJ1-2,TGTGCCAGCAGTTACTCCCCGGGATATGGCTACACCTTC,CASSYSPGYGYTF
NA,TRBV3-1/TRBV3-2,once,TRBJ2-5,TGTGCCAGCAGCCAAAGGGGGGGGCAGGAGACCCAGTACTTC,CASSQRGGQETQYF
NA,TRBV6-4,NA,TRBJ2-2,TGTGCCAGCAGTGACTCGACCCCCCCGGGGGAGCTGTTTTTT,CASSDSTPPGELFF
TRBD2,TRBV10-3,NA,TRBJ2-3,TGTGCCATCAGTCCCCTAGCGGGGGTAACAGATACGCAGTATTTT,CAISPLAGVTDTQYF
NA,TRBV9,NA,TRBJ2-3,TGTGCCAGCAGCGCCCAGGGTGAGGGGTTCACAGATACGCAGTATTTT,CASSAQGEGFTDTQYF